The 11 T cell receptor beta chains listed next were all sequenced from one sample in a study of regulatory T cells in long-lasting Graves disease. Sequencing libraries for TCR beta were prepared with iRepertoire HTBI primers and Arm-PCR of CDR3 regions. TCRdb ran MiXCR on the multiplex PCR reads and lists one entry per CDR3 protein. The table records a few hundred thousand distinct CDR3 sequences, around 24% of them present only once. Time point denoted: persistent/refractory GD, antithyroid drugs over 5 years with positive TRAb. The TCR library was made from RNA extracted from PBMCs. Sequencing was performed on peripheral blood mononuclear cells (PBMCs), taken when the disease was refractory, from a patient treated with antithyroid drugs. The source is a female donor with Graves disease.

The rearrangement uses TRBV15 and TRBJ2-5, with D uncertain. The germline V gene encodes CDR1 LNHNV and CDR2 YYDKDF (reference sequence). The germline V and J ends were trimmed by 0 bases and 5 bases, with 4 bases remaining between them. This CDR3 has 12 amino acids. The CDR3 here is CATSRDFETQYF. CDR3 nucleotide sequence: TGTGCCACCAGCAGAGATTTTGAGACCCAGTACTTC.

The J gene is TRBJ2-2, the V gene TRBV7-9; a possible D gene is TRBD2 (6 bases). This CDR3 contains 15 residues. Trimming stripped 3 bases from V and 4 bases from J, with 12 bases between. Germline values: CDR1 SEHNR, CDR2 FQNEAQ (reference sequence). The CDR3 protein is CASSFPGAGTGELFF. The CDR3 DNA sequence: TGTGCCAGCAGCTTTCCGGGAGCGGGCACCGGGGAGCTGTTTTTT. Full variable domain (outside the CDR3, taken from reference TRBV7-9 and TRBJ2-2): DTGVSQNPRHKITKRGQNVTFRCDPISEHNRLYWYRQTLGQGPEFLTYFQNEAQLEKSRLLSDRFSAERPKGSFSTLEIQRTEQGDSAMYLCASSFPGAGTGELFFGEGSRLTVL.

V usage is TRBV6-2 or TRBV6-3 and J usage is TRBJ2-5, with unresolved D. The length of the CDR3 is 14 residues. From germline, CDR1 is MNHEY and CDR2 SVGEGT. The ends were cut back, 6 bases at V and 2 bases at J, with 13 bases in the middle. CDR3 DNA: TGTGCCAGCAGCCCAAGCACCTATCAAGAGACCCAGTACTTC. Amino acid sequence: CASSPSTYQETQYF.

At least ten counts were recorded for this clonotype. This sequence joins TRBV28 and TRBJ1-4; D may be TRBD1 (5 bases). The CDR3 is 14 residues long. The V gene lost 9 bases and the J gene lost 5 bases, with 16 bases spanning the gap. From germline, CDR1 is MDHEN and CDR2 SYDVKM. The CDR3 is CASAPGHPNEKLFF. CDR3 DNA: TGTGCCAGTGCACCTGGACACCCGAATGAAAAACTGTTTTTT.

This clonotype was found a few times. This chain uses TRBV5-5 with TRBJ2-7; 8 bases map to TRBD2. CDR3 length equals 17 residues. Germline CDR1 and CDR2: SGHKS and YYEKEE (reference sequence). Trimming removed 2 bases from V and 0 bases from J; junction bases left unmatched: 10. The CDR3 sequence: CASSFIRAGTSSYEQYF. In DNA form, the CDR3 reads TGTGCCAGCAGCTTTATCCGCGCAGGGACTAGCTCCTACGAGCAGTACTTC.

The sample holds many counts of this clonotype. V usage is TRBV28 and J usage is TRBJ2-7; 13 bases fit TRBD2. The junction had 7 bases not matched to a gene; V was cut back by 6 bases and J by 2 bases. Per germline, CDR1 MDHEN and CDR2 SYDVKM. This CDR3 is built from 16 residues. CDR3 sequence: CASSSTGTSGTYEQYF. The CDR3 region has the DNA TGTGCCAGCAGCTCAACCGGGACTAGCGGGACCTACGAGCAGTACTTC.

The table lists this clonotype with many counts. The V gene is TRBV28, the J gene TRBJ2-7, with 8 positions matching TRBD1. Per germline, CDR1 MDHEN and CDR2 SYDVKM. The CDR3 runs 16 residues. The V and J ends lost 5 bases and 4 bases, in that order; junction bases with no gene match: 13. Here the CDR3 reads CASSRYGNRGFYEQYF. CDR3 DNA: TGTGCCAGCAGTCGCTATGGGAACAGGGGGTTTTACGAGCAGTACTTC.

This clonotype was counted many times. The gene calls are TRBV2 and TRBJ2-7, with 13 bases that match TRBD2. Trimming took 1 base from V and 4 from J; bases not matched to a gene: 7. Germline V gives CDR1 SNHLY, CDR2 FYNNEI. The CDR3 totals 17 residues. CDR3 residues: CASSEGPGTSGNYEQYF. The CDR3, as DNA: TGTGCCAGCAGTGAAGGTCCCGGGACTAGCGGGAATTACGAGCAGTACTTC.

In the case of this clonotype: A much bigger clone sits one base away, suggesting this may be a read error. The rearrangement links TRBV27 to TRBJ2-5; a possible D gene is TRBD1 (5 bases). This CDR3 spans 14 amino acids. V lost 4 bases, J lost 4 bases, and 13 bases lay in between. Germline CDR1 reads MNHEY; CDR2 reads SMNVEV (reference sequence). This chain's CDR3 is CASSSQGYRETQYF. The CDR3 region has the DNA TGTGCCAGCAGTTCCCAGGGTTACCGAGAGACCCAGTACTTC.

The CDR3 DNA sequence: TGCGCCAGCAGCTTGGGGGCGGCTCCCTTATCCTACGAGCAGTACTTC. This encodes CASSLGAAPLSYEQYF. J is TRBJ2-7 and V is TRBV5-1; D unresolved. Trimming removed 0 bases at V and 1 base at J, with 14 bases between. Germline CDR1 is SGHRS and CDR2 is YFSETQ. The CDR3 covers 16 residues.

This clonotype was counted many times. V is TRBV11-2 and J is TRBJ1-4; TRBD1 might be the D (6 bases). Trimming cost V 5 bases and J 1 base, with 11 bases left between them. CDR1 is SGHAT, CDR2 FQNNGV, per germline. The CDR3 has 15 residues. As DNA, the CDR3 is TGTGCCAGCAGCCCCCTAGGGGGAACTAATGAAAAACTGTTTTTT. The encoded protein is CASSPLGGTNEKLFF.